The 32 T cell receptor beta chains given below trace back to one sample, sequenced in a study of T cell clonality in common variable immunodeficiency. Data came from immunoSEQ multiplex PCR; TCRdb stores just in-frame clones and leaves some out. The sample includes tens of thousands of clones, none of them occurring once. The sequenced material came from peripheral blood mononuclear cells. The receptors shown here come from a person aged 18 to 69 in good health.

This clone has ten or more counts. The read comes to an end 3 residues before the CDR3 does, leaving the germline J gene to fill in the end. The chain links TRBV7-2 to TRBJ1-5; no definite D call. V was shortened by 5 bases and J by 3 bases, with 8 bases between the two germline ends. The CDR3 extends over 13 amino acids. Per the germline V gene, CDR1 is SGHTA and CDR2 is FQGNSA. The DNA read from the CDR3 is TGTGCCAGCAGCAAACAGATCAATCAGCCC. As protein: CASSKQINQP. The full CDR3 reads CASSKQINQPQHF.

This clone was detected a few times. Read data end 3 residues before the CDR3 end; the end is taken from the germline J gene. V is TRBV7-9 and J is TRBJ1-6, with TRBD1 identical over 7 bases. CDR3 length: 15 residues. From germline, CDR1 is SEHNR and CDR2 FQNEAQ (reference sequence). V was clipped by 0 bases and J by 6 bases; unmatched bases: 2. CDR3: CASSLAQGVNSPLHF. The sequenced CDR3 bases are TGTGCCAGCAGCTTAGCGCAGGGGGTTAATTCACCC.

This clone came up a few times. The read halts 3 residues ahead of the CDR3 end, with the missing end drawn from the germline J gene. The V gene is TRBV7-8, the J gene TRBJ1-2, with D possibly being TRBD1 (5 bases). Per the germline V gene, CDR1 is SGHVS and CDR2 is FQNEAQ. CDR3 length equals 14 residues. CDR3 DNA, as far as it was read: TGTGCCAGCGAGGAGGGGATCTCCTACAATGAC. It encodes CASEEGISYND. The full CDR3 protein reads CASEEGISYNDYTF.

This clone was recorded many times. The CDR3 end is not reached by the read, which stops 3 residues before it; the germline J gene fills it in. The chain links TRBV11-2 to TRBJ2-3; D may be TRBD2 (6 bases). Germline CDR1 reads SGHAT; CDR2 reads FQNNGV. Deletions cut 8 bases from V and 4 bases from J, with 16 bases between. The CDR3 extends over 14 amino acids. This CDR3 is CASLTSSSADTQYF. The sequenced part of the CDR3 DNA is TGTGCCAGCCTCACTAGCTCAAGCGCAGATACG.

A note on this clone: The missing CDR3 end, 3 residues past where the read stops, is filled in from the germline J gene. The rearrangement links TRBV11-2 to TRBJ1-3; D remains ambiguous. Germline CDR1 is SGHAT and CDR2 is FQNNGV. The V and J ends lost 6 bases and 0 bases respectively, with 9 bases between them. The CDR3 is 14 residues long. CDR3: CASRQQSSGNTIYF. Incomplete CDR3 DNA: TGTGCCAGCAGGCAACAGAGCTCTGGAAACACC.

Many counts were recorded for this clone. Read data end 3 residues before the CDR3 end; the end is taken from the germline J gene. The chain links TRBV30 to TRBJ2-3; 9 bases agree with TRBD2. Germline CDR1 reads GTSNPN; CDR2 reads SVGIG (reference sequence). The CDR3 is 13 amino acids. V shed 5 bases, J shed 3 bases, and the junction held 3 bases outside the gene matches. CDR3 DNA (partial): TGTGCCTGGGCTAGCGGGATTACAGATACG. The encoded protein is CAWASGITDT. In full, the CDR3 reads CAWASGITDTQYF.

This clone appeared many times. CDR3 DNA (partial): TGTGCCAGCAGCTCATCGGGACTAGGAAATGAG. Amino acid sequence: CASSSSGLGNE. Given in full, the CDR3 is CASSSSGLGNEQFF. This chain joins TRBV7-2 and TRBJ2-1, with 8 bases matching TRBD2. The read comes to an end 3 residues before the CDR3 does, leaving the germline J gene to fill in the end. CDR3 length: 14 amino acids. Germline values: CDR1 SGHTA, CDR2 FQGNSA. J was trimmed by 7 bases and V by 4 bases; bases with no gene match: 6.

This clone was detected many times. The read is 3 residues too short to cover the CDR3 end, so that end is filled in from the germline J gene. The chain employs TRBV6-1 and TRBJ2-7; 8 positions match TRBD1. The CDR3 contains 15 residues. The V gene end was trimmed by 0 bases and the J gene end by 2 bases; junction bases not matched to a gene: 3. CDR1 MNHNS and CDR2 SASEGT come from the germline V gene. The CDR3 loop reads CASSEATGGPYEQYF. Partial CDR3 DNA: TGTGCCAGCAGTGAAGCAACAGGGGGTCCCTACGAG.

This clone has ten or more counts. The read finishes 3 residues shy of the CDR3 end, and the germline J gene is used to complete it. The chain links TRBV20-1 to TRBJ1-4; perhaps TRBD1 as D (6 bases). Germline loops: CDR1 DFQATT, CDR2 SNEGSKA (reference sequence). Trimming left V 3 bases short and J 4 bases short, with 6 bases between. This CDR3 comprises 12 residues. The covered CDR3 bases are TGCAGTGCTAGCAGGGGTAATGAAAAA. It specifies CSASRGNEK. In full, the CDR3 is CSASRGNEKLFF.

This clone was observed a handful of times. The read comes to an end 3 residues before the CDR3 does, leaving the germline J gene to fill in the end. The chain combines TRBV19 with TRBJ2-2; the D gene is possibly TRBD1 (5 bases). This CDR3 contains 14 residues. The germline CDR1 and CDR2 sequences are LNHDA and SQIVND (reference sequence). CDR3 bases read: TGTGCCAGCACTTATAGCTCTGGGGCCAACGTG. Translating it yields CASTYSSGANV. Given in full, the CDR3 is CASTYSSGANVLFF. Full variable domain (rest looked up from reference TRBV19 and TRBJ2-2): DGGITQSPKYLFRKEGQNVTLSCEQNLNHDAMYWYRQDPGQGLRLIYYSQIVNDFQKGDIAEGYSVSREKKESFPLTVTSAQKNPTAFYLCASTYSSGANVLFFGEGSRLTVL.

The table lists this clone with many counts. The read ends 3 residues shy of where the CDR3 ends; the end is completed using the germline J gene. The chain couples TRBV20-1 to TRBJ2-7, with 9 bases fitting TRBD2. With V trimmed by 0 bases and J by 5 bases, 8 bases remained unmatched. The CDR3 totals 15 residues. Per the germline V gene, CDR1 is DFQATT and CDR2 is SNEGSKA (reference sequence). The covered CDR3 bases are TGCAGTGCTAGAGACCCGCGGGAGGGCCTCGACGAG. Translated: CSARDPREGLDE. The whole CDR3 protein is CSARDPREGLDEQYF.

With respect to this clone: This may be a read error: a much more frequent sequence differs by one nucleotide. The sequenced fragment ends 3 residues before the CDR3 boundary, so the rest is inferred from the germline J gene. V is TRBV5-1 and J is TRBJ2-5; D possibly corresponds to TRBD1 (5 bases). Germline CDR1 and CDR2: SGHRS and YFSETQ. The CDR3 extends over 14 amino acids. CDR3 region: CASSTEATADTQYF. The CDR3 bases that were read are TGCGCCAGCAGCACAGAGGCGACAGCAGATACC.

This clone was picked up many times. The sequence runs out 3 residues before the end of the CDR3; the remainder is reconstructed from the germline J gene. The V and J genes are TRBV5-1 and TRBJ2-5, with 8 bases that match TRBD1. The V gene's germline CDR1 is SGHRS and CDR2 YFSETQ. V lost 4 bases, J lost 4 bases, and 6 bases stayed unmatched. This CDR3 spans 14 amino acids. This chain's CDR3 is CASSVGQGTETQYF. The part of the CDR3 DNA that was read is TGCGCCAGCAGCGTCGGACAGGGAACAGAGACC.

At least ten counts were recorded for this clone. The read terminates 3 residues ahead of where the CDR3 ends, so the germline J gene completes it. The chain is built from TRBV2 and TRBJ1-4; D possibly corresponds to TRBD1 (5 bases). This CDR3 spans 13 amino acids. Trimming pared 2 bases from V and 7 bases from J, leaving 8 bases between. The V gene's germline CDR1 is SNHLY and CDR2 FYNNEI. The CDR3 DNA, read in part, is TGTGCCAGCAGTGAACTGGGGGGTGAAAAA. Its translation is CASSELGGEK. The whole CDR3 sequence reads CASSELGGEKLFF.

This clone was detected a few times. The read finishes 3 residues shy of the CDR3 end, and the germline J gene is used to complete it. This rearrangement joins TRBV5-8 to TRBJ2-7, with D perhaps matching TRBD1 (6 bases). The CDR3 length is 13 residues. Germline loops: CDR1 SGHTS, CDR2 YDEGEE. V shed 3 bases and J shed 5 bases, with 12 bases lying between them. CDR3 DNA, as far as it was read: TGTGCCAGCAGCTACAGGGTGAGCGACGAG. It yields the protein CASSYRVSDE. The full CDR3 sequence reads CASSYRVSDEQYF.

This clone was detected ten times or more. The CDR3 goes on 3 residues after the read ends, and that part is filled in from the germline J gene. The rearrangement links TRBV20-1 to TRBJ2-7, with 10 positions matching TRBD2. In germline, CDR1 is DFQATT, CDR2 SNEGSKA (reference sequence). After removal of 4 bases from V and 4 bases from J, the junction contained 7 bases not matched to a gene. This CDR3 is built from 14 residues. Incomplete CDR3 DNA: TGCAGTGCTATTCCTAGCGGGAGCGGTTACGAG. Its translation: CSAIPSGSGYE. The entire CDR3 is CSAIPSGSGYEQYF.

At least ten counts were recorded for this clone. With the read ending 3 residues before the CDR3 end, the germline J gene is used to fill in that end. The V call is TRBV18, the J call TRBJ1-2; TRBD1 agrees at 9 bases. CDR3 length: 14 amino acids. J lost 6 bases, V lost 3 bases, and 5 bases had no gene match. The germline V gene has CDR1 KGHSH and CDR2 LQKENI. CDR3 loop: CASSPRDRDDGYTF. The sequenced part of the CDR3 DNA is TGTGCCAGCTCACCCCGGGACAGGGACGATGGC.

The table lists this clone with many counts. The covered CDR3 bases are TGCAGTGCGCGTGAAGAGACG. This gives the protein CSAREET. The full CDR3 sequence reads CSAREETQYF. The chain carries TRBV20-1 and TRBJ2-3; D gene ambiguous. The read falls 3 residues short of the CDR3 end, and the missing part is taken from the germline J gene. Germline lookup yields CDR1 DFQATT and CDR2 SNEGSKA (reference sequence). The CDR3 runs to 10 residues.

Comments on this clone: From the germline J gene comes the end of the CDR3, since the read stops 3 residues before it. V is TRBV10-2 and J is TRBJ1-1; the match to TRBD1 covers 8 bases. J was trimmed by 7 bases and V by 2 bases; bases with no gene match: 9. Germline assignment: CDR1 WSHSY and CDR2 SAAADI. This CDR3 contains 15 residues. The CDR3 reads CASSELPGTGIEAFF. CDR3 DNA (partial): TGCGCCAGCAGTGAGCTCCCCGGGACAGGCATTGAA.

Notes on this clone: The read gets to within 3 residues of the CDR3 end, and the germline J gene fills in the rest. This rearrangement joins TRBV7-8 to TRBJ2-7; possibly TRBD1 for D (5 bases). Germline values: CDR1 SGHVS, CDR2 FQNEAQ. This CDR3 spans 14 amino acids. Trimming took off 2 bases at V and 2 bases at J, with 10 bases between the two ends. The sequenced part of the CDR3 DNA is TGTGCCAGCAGCTTAAGGCAGGGCCCCTACGAG. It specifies CASSLRQGPYE. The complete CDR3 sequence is CASSLRQGPYEQYF.

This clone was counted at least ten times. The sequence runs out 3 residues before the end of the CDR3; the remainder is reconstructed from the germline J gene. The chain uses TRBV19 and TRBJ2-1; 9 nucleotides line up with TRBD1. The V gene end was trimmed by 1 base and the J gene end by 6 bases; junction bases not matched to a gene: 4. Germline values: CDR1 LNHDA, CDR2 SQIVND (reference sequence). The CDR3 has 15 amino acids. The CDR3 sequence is CASSIAGTGRNEQFF. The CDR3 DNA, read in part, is TGTGCCAGTAGTATAGCCGGGACAGGGCGCAATGAG.

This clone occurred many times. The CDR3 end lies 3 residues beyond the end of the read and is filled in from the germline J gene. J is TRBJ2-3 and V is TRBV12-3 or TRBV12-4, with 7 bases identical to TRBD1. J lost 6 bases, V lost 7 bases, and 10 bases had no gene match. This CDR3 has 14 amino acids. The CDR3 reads CASTPRRQGDTQYF. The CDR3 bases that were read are TGTGCCAGCACCCCCCGGAGACAGGGCGATACG.

CDR3 residues: CASSGCCTGLAGGWHDYTF. CDR3 DNA, as far as it was read: TGCGCCAGCAGTGGATGTTGTACTGGACTAGCGGGAGGGTGGCACGAC. The chain carries TRBV23-1 and TRBJ1-2; D gene ambiguous. The read finishes 3 residues shy of the CDR3 end, and the germline J gene is used to complete it. TRBV23-1 is noted as an ORF with a role that remains uncertain. The CDR3 totals 19 residues.

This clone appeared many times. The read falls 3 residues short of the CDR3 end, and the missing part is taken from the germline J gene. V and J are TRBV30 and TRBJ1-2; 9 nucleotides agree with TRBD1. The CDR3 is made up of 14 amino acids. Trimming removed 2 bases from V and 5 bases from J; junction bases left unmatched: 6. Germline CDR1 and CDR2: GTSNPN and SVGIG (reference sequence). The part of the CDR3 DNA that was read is TGTGCCTGGAGTATACAGGGGGCGAGGTATGGC. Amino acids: CAWSIQGARYG. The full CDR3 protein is CAWSIQGARYGYTF.

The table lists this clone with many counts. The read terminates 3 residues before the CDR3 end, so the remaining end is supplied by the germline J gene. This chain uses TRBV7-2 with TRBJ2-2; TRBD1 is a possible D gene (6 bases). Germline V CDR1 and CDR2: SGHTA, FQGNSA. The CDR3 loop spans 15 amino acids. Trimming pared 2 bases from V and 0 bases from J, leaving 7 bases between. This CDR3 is CASSLSGANTGELFF. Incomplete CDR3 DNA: TGTGCCAGCAGCTTATCAGGGGCGAACACCGGGGAG. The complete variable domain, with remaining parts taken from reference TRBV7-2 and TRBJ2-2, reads GAGVSQSPSNKVTEKGKDVELRCDPISGHTALYWYRQSLGQGLEFLIYFQGNSAPDKSGLPSDRFSAERTGGSVSTLTIQRTQQEDSAVYLCASSLSGANTGELFFGEGSRLTVL.

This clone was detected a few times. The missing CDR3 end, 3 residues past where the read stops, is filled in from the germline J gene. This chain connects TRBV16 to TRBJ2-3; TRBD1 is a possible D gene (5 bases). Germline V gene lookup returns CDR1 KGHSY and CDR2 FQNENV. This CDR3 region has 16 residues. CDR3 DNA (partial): TGTGCCAGCAGCCTCACGACACGGACAAACAATCAGCCG. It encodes CASSLTTRTNNQP. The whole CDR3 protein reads CASSLTTRTNNQPQYF.

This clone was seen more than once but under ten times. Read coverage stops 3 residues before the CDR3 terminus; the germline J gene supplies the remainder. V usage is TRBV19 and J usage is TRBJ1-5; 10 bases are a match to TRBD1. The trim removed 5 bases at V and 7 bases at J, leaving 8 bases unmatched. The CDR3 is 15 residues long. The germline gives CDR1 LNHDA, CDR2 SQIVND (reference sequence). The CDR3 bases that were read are TGTGCCAGTAGTCCAAGGGACAGGGGCGGGCAGCCC. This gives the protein CASSPRDRGGQP. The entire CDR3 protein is CASSPRDRGGQPQHF.

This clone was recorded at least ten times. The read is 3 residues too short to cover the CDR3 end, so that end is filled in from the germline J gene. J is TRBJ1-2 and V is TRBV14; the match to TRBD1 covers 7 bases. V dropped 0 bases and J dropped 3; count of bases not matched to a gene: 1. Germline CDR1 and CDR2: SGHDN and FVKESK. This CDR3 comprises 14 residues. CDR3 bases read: TGTGCCAGCAGCCAAGAGACAGGGCACTATGGC. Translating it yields CASSQETGHYG. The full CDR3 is CASSQETGHYGYTF.

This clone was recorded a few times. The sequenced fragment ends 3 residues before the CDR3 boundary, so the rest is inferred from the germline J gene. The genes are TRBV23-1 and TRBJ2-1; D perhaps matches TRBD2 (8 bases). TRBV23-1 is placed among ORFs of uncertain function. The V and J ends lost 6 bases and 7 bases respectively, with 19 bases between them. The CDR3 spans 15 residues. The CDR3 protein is CASSPGGTSGNEQFF. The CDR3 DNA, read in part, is TGCGCCAGCAGCCCAGGGGGGACTAGTGGGAATGAG.

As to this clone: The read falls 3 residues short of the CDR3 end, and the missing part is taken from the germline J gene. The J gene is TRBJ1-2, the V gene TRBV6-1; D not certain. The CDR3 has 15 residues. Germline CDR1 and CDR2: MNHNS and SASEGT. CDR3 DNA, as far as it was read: TGTGCCAGCAGTGAAGAAGCTAGCGGGAGCCACCGC. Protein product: CASSEEASGSHR. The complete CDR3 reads CASSEEASGSHRYTF.

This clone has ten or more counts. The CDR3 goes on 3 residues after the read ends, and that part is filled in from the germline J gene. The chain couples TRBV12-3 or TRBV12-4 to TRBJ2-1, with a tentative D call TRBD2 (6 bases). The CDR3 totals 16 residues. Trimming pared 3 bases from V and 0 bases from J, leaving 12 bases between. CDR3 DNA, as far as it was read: TGTGCCAGCAGTTTTCAGGCGGGGAGCTCCTACAATGAG. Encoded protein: CASSFQAGSSYNE. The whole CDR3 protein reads CASSFQAGSSYNEQFF.

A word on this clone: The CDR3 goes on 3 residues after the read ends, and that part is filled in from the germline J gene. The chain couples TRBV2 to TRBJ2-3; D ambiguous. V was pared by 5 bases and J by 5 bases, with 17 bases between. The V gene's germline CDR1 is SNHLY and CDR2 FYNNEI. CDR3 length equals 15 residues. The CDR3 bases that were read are TGTGCCAGCAGTATCGATCGCGCCTCGGGAGATACG. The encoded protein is CASSIDRASGDT. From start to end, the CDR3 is CASSIDRASGDTQYF.